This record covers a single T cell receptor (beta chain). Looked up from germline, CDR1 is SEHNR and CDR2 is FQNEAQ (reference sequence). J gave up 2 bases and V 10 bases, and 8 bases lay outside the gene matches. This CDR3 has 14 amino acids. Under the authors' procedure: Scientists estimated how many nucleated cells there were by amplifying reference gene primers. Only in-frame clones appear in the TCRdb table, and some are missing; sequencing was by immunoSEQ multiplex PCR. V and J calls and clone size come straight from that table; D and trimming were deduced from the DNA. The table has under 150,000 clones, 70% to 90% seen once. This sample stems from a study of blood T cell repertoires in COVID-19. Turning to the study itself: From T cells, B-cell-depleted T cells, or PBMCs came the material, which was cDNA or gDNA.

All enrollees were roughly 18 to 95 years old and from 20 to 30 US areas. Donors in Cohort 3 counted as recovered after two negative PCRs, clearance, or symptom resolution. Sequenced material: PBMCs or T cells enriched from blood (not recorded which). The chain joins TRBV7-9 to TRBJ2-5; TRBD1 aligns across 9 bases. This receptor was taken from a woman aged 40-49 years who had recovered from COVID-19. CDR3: CAKSSGQGQETQYF. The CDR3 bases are TGTGCCAAATCCTCGGGACAGGGACAAGAGACCCAGTACTTC.